The 5 T cell receptor beta chains listed next were all sequenced from one sample in a study of patients and donors after allogeneic stem cell transplantation. One entry per CDR3 protein, called by TCRdb with MiXCR from the RT-PCR reads. Found here are about 960,000 distinct CDR3 sequences, under 20% of them singletons; the top ten hold around 6%. The source material was blood, either unsorted or a sorted T cell fraction (not recorded which). The receptor set was obtained from a human donor who was either an allogeneic HSCT recipient or a stem cell or donor lymphocyte infusion donor (not recorded which). It is not recorded whose cells these are; they may come from a transplant donor.

V is TRBV5-1 and J is TRBJ1-2; D remains unclear. Trimming took off 3 bases at V and 2 bases at J, with 11 bases between the two ends. Germline lookup yields CDR1 SGHRS and CDR2 YFSETQ. This CDR3 is 14 amino acids long. The DNA for the CDR3 is TGCGCCAGCAGCTGGTCACAGACGAACTATGGCTACACCTTC. This encodes CASSWSQTNYGYTF. The whole variable domain, filled in from reference TRBV5-1 and TRBJ1-2, reads KAGVTQTPRYLIKTRGQQVTLSCSPISGHRSVSWYQQTPGQGLQFLFEYFSETQRNKGNFPGRFSGRQFSNSRSEMNVSTLELGDSALYLCASSWSQTNYGYTFGSGTRLTVV.

This clonotype was observed many times. V is TRBV20-1 and J is TRBJ2-1; the D gene is possibly TRBD1 (6 bases). Looked up from germline, CDR1 is DFQATT and CDR2 is SNEGSKA (reference sequence). CDR3 size: 15 residues. V was clipped by 0 bases and J by 5 bases, with 14 bases between them. The DNA of the CDR3 is TGCAGTGCTAGAGATGGGGGCTTCGGGCACAATGAGCAGTTCTTC. Translation gives CSARDGGFGHNEQFF.

This clonotype was counted between two and nine times. The CDR3 protein is CASSEARTGGHQPQHF. The CDR3 DNA follows: TGTGCCAGCAGTGAAGCGCGAACAGGAGGGCATCAGCCCCAGCATTTT. This sequence joins TRBV6-1 and TRBJ1-5, with D possibly matching TRBD1 (5 bases). CDR1 is MNHNS, CDR2 SASEGT, per germline. CDR3 size: 16 residues. V was shortened by 0 bases and J by 5 bases, with 14 bases between the two germline ends.

The rearrangement links TRBV3-1 to TRBJ2-2; no clear D. Between the trimmed V and J ends, which lost 4 bases and 3 bases, there was a span of 9 bases. The germline V gene encodes CDR1 LGHDT and CDR2 YNNKEL (reference sequence). CDR3 length equals 14 residues. The CDR3 sequence: CASSPGRHTGELFF. CDR3 DNA: TGTGCCAGCAGCCCTGGGCGGCACACCGGGGAGCTGTTTTTT.

This chain uses TRBV18 with TRBJ2-1; D call uncertain. This CDR3 comprises 12 residues. V dropped 3 bases and J dropped 9 bases, with 9 bases sitting between them. Germline CDR1 KGHSH, CDR2 LQKENI. For the CDR3, the DNA is TGTGCCAGCTCACCCGTTCCTAGTGAGCAGTTCTTC. Its protein is CASSPVPSEQFF. Based on the CDR3 plus reference TRBV18 and TRBJ2-1, the full variable domain is NAGVMQNPRHLVRRRGQEARLRCSPMKGHSHVYWYRQLPEEGLKFMVYLQKENIIDESGMPKERFSAEFPKEGPSILRIQQVVRGDSAAYFCASSPVPSEQFFGPGTRLTVL.